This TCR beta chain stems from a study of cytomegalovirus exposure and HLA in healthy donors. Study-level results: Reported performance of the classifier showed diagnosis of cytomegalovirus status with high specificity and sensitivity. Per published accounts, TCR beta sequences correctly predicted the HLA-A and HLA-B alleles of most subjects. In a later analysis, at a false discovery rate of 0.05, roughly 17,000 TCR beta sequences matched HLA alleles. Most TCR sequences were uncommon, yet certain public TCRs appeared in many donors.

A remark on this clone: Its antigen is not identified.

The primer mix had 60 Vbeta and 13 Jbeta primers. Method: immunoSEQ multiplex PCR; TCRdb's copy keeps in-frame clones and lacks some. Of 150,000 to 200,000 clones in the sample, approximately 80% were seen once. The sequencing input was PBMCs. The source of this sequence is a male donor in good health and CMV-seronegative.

The CDR3 loop reads CASSRPGQTYEQYF. The CDR3 nucleotides read TGTGCCAGCAGTCGGCCGGGACAGACCTACGAGCAGTACTTC. The chain combines TRBV6-5 with TRBJ2-7; 7 nucleotides align to TRBD1. Germline V CDR1 and CDR2: MNHEY, SVGAGI. The V segment lost 5 bases and the J segment 2 bases; nucleotides outside the gene matches: 6. There are 14 residues in the CDR3.